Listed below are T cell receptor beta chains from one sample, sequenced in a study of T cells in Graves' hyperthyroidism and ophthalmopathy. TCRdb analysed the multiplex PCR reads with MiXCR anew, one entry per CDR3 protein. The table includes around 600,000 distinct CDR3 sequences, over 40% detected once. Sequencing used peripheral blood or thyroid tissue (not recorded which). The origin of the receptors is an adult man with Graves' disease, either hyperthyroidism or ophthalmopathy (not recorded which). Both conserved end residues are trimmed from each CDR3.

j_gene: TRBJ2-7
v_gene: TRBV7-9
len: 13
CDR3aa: ASSPPDRGAYKQY

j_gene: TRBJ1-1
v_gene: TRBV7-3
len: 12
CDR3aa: ASSPGTGSAEAF

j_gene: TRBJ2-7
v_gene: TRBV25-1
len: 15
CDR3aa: ASSGILAGWSSYEQY

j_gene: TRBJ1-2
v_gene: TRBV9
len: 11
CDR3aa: ASSVDLGYGYT

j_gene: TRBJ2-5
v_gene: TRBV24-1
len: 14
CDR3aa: ATSDPYGTERETQY

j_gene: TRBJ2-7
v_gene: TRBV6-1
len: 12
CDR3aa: ASKGSQAPYEQY

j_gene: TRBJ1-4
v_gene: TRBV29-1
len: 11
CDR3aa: SVDSGRAEKLF

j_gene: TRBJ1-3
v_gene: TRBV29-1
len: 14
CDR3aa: SVEDLVGNSGNTIY

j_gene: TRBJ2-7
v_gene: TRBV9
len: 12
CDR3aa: ASSAGLARDEQY

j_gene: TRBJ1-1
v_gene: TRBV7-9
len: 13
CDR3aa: ASSSSGGLNTEAF

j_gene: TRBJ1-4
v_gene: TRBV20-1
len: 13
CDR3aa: SASTPEATNEKLF

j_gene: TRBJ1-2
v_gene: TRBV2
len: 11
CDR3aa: ASSEGPDGGYT

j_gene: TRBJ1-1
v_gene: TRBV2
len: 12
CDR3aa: ASSEPRQGDEAF

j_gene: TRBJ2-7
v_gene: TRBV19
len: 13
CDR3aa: ASSTKKGAAYEQY

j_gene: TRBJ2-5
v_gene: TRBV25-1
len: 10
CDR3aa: ASSEGGTAQY

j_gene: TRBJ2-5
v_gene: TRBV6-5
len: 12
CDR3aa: ASDGRGAQETQY

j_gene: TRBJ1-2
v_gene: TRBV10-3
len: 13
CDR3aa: AISDIQGKGYGYT

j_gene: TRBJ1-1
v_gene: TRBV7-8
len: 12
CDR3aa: ASSLQGEGTEAF

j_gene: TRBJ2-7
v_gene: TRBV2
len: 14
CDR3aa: ASSEIMGYRTGEQY

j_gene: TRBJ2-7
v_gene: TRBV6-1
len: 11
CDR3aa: ATGQSPTIEQY

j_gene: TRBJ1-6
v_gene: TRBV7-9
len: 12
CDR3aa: ASSSTGIGSPLH

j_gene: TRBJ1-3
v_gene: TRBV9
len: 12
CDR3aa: ASSPLTGGNTIY

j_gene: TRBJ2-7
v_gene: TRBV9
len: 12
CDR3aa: ASSQVGQGYEQY

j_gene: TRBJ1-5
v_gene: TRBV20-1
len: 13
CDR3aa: SATQGRHSNQPQH

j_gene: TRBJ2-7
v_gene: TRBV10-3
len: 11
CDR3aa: AISLMGSYEQY

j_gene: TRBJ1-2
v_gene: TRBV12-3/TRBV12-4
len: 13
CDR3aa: ASRPHVDRTNGYT

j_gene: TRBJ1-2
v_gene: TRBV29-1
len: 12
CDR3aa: SVDHPGQGYGYT

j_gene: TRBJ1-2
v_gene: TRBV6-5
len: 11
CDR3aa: ASSAEGSYGYT

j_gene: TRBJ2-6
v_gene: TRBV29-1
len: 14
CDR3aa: SVEDRLPSGANVLT

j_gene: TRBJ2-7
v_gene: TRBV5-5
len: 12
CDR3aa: ASSPQRSSYEQY

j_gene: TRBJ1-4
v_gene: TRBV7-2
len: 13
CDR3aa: ASSLGVQEREKLF

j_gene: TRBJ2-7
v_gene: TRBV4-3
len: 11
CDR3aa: ASSTNTFGEQY

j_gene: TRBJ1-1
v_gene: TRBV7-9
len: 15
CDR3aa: ASSYSGTGVWNTEAF

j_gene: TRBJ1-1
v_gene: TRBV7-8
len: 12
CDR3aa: ASSIRPAHTEAF

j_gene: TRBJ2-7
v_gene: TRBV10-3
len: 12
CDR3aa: AISWAGTAAEQY

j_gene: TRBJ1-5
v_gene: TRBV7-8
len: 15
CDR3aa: ASSFQGGGKGNQPQH

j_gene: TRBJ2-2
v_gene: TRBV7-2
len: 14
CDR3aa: ASSSLAGGPAGELF

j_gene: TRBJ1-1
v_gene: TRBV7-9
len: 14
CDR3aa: ASSSPFLGAGTEAF

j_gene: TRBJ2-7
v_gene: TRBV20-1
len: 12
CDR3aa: SARALAGVYEQY

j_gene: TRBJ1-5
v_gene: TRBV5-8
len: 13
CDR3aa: ASSHQTGRNQPQH

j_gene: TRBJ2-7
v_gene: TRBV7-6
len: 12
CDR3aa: ASSHQFGQGEQY

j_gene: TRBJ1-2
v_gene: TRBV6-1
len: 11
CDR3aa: ASRDTGNYGYT